This T cell receptor beta chain was sequenced during a study of blood T cell repertoires in COVID-19. Study context: PBMCs, B-cell-depleted T cells, or T cells provided the cDNA or gDNA that made up the material.

From germline, CDR1 is SEHNR and CDR2 FQNEAQ (reference sequence). V lost 6 bases and J lost 1, with 15 bases in between. The CDR3 has 15 residues. Per the original data handling: The authors estimated nucleated cell counts from reference gene primer amplification. Here immunoSEQ multiplex PCR was the method, and the copy in TCRdb shows in-frame clones only, minus some. V and J calls plus clone size are reproduced from that table; the DNA served to infer D and trimming. The sample includes hundreds of thousands of clones, nearly 90% of them seen just once. The chain employs TRBV7-9 and TRBJ1-1, with D uncertain. Sequencing input: peripheral blood. This sequence originates from a woman aged 18-30 years who had recovered from COVID-19. The DNA of the CDR3 is TGTGCCAGCAGGCGCCCCGACAAAAAGAACACTGAAGCTTTCTTT. Translation: CASRRPDKKNTEAFF.